This TCR beta chain was obtained from a study of control samples from healthy donors and cancer patients. V lost 0 bases and J lost 0, with 8 bases in between. CDR3 length: 15 amino acids. Germline CDR1 and CDR2: LGHNA and YSLEER. Sequenced by immunoSEQ multiplex PCR; TCRdb stores in-frame clones only, minus some. The sample records 130,000 to 150,000 clones, over 85% being singletons. The sample taken for sequencing was blood. The clonotype was recovered from a man aged 30 to 39 in good health. V usage is TRBV4-3 and J usage is TRBJ1-1; D unresolved. The CDR3 here is CASSQEGRMNTEAFF. Here the CDR3 DNA reads TGCGCCAGCAGCCAAGAAGGGCGGATGAACACTGAAGCTTTCTTT.